The T cell receptor (beta chain) under discussion was sequenced for a study of immune evolution from preneoplasia to lung adenocarcinoma. General study findings and limits: Later-stage lesions appeared to have more T cells, more diversity, less clonality.

Between about 2014 and 2018, patients underwent resection in Japan or China. Only a few counts were recorded for this clone. Its matching antigen is unknown. There are 13 residues in the CDR3. Sequencing was performed with immunoSEQ multiplex PCR; in TCRdb, only in-frame clones are kept and a portion is missing. The data show more than 6,500 clones, 70% to 85% seen once. This TCR derives from a donor of 70 years or more with lung adenocarcinoma. Some clones in this sample may be carry-over from other donors' samples. Material for sequencing was FFPE atypical adenomatous hyperplasia tissue from the lung. Subset denoted: atypical adenomatous hyperplasia (AAH), lung preneoplasia. This rearrangement joins TRBV1 to TRBJ2-7; the table calls TRBD1, which could not be checked here. TRBV1 is listed as a pseudogene. CDR3 nucleotide sequence: TGCACCAGCGGTCCGGTACAGGACTACGAGCAGTACTTC. Translated: CTSGPVQDYEQYF.